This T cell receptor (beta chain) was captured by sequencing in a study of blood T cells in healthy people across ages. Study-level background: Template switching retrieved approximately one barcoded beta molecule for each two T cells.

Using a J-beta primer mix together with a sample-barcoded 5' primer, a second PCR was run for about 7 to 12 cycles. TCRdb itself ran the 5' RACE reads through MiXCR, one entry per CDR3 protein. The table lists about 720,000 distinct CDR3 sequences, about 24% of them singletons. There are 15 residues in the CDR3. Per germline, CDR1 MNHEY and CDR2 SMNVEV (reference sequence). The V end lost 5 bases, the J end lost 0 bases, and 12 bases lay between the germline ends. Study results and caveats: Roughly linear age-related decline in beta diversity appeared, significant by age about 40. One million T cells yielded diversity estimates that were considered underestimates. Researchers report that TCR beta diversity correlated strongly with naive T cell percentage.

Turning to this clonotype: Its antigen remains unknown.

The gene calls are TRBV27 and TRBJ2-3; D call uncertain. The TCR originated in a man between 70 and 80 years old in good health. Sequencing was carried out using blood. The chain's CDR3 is CASSLYQTSTDTQYF. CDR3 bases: TGTGCCAGCAGTCTCTATCAGACTAGCACAGATACGCAGTATTTT.